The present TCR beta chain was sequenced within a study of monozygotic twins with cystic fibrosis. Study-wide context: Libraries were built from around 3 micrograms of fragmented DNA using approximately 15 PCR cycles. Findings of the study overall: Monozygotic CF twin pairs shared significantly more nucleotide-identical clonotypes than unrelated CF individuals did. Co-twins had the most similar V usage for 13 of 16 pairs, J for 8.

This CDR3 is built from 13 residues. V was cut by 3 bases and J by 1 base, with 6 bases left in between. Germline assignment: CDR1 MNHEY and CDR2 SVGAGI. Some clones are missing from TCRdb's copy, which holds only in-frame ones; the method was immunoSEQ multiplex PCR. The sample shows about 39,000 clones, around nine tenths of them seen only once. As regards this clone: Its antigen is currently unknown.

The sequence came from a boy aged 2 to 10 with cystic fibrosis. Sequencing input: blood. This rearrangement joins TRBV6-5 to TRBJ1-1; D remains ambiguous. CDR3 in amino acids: CASSYTTNTEAFF. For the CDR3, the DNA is TGTGCCAGCAGTTATACAACGAACACTGAAGCTTTCTTT.